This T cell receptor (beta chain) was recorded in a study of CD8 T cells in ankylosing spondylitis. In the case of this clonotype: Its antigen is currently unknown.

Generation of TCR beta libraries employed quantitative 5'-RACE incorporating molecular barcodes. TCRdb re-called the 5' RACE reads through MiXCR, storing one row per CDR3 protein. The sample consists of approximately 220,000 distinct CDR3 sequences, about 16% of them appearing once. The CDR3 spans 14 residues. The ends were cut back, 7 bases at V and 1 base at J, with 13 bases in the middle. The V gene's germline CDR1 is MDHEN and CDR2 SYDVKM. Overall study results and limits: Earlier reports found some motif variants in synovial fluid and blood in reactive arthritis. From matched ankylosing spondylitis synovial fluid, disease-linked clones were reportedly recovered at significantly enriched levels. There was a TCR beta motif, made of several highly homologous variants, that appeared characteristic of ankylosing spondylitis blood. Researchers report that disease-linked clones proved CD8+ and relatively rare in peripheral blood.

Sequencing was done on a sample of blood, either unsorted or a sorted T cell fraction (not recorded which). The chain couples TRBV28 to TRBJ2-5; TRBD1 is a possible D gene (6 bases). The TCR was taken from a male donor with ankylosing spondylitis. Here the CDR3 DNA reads TGTGCCAGCAACCCAGGACAGATCCAAGAGACCCAGTACTTC. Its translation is CASNPGQIQETQYF.